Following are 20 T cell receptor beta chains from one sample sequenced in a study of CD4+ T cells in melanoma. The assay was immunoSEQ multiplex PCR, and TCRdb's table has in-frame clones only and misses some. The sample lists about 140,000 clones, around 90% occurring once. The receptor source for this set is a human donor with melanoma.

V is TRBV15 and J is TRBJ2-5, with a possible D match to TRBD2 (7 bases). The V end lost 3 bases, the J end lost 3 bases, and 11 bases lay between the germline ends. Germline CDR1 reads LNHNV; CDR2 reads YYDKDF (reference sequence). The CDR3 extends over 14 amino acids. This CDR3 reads CATSRGGLEETQYF. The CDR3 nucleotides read TGTGCCACCAGCAGGGGGGGGCTGGAAGAGACCCAGTACTTC.

The CDR3 DNA reads TGTGCCAACTCTGTCGGGACACCCGATGAAAAACTGTTTTTT. The encoded protein is CANSVGTPDEKLFF. This rearrangement joins TRBV2 to TRBJ1-4, with D maybe TRBD1 (6 bases). The V end was cut by 10 bases, the J end by 6 bases, with 18 bases between. Germline assignment: CDR1 SNHLY and CDR2 FYNNEI. The CDR3 sequence is 14 residues long.

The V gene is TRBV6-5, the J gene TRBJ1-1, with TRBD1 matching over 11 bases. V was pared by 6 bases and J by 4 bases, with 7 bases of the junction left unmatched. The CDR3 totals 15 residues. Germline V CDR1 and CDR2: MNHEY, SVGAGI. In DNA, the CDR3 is TGTGCCAGCAGCATTACCGGGACAGGGGGCACTGAAGCTTTCTTT. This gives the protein CASSITGTGGTEAFF.

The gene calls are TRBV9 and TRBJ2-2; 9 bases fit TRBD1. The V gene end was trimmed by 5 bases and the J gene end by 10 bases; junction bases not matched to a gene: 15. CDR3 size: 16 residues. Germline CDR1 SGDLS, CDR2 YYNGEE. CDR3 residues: CASSVLGTGFAEELFF. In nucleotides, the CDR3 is TGTGCCAGCAGTGTCCTGGGGACAGGGTTCGCCGAGGAGCTGTTTTTT.

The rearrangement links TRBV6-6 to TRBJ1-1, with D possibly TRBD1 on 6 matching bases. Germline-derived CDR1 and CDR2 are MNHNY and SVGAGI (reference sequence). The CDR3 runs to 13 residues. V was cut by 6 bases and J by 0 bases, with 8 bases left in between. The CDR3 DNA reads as TGTGCCAGCAGAGGGACATTGAACACTGAAGCTTTCTTT. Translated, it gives CASRGTLNTEAFF.

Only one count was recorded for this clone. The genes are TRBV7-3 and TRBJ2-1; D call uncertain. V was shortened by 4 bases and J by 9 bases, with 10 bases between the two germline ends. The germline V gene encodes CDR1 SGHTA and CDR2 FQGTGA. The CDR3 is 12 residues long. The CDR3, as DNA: TGTGCCAGCAGCTCAGCTTCGGGTGAGCAGTTCTTC. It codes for CASSSASGEQFF.

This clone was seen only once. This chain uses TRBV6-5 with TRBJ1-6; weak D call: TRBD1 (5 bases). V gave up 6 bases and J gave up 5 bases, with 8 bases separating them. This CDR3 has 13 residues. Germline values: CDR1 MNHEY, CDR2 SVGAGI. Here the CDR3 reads CASSRTNNSPLHF. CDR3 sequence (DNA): TGTGCCAGCAGCCGGACAAATAATTCACCCCTCCACTTT.

The CDR3 DNA reads TGTGCCAGCAGCTTAGAAGCCATTGCTGGTCTCGAGCAGTACTTC. This codes for CASSLEAIAGLEQYF. The rearrangement joins TRBV7-8 to TRBJ2-7, with no clear D. This CDR3 is built from 15 residues. Trimming shortened V by 1 base and J by 6 bases, and 16 bases separated the two germline ends. Germline V CDR1 and CDR2: SGHVS, FQNEAQ.

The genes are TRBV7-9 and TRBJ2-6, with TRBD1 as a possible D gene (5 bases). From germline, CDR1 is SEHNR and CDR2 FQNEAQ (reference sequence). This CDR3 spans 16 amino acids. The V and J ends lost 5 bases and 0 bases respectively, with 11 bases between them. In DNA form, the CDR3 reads TGTGCCAGCAGCCCCCGACAGATCTCTGGGGCCAACGTCCTGACTTTC. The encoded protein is CASSPRQISGANVLTF.

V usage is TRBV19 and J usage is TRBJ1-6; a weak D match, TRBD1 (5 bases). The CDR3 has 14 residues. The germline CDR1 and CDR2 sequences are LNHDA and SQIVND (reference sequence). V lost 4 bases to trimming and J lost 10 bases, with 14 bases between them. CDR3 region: CASSTYRGGSPLHF. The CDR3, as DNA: TGTGCCAGTAGTACCTATAGGGGTGGCTCACCCCTCCACTTT. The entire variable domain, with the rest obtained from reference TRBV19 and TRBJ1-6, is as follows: DGGITQSPKYLFRKEGQNVTLSCEQNLNHDAMYWYRQDPGQGLRLIYYSQIVNDFQKGDIAEGYSVSREKKESFPLTVTSAQKNPTAFYLCASSTYRGGSPLHFGNGTRLTVT.

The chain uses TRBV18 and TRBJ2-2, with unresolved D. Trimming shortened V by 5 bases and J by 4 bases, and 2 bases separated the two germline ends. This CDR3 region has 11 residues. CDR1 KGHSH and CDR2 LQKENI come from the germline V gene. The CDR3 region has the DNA TGTGCCAGCTCAGGCACCGGGGAGCTGTTTTTT. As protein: CASSGTGELFF. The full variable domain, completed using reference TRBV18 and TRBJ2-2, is NAGVMQNPRHLVRRRGQEARLRCSPMKGHSHVYWYRQLPEEGLKFMVYLQKENIIDESGMPKERFSAEFPKEGPSILRIQQVVRGDSAAYFCASSGTGELFFGEGSRLTVL.

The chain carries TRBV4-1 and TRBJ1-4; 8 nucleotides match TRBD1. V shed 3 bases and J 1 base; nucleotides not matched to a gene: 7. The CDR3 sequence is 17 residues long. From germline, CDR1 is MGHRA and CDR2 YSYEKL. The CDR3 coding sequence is TGCGCCAGCAGCCACCTCGACAGGGGAGGAACTAATGAAAAACTGTTTTTT. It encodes CASSHLDRGGTNEKLFF.

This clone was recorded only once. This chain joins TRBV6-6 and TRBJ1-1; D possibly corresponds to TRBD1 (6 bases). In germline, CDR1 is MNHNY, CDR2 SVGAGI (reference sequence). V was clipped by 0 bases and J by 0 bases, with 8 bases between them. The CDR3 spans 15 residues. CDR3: CASSYSGQLNTEAFF. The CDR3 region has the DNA TGTGCCAGCAGTTACTCAGGACAGTTGAACACTGAAGCTTTCTTT.

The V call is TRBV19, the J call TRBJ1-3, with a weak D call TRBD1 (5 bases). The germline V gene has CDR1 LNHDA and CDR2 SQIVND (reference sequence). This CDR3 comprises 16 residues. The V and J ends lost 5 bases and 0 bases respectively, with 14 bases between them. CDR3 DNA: TGTGCCAGTAGTCTTATGACAGCTTCCTCTGGAAACACCATATATTTT. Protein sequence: CASSLMTASSGNTIYF.

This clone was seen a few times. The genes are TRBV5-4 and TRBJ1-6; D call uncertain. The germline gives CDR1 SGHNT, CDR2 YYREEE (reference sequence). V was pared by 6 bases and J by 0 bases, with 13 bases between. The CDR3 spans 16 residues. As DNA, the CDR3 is TGTGCCAGCAAAAGGACGGTCTCCTCCTATAATTCACCCCTCCACTTT. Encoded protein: CASKRTVSSYNSPLHF.

The CDR3 DNA reads as TGTGCCAGCTCACCAGGTAGGAATGAGCAGTTCTTC. Protein product: CASSPGRNEQFF. The V and J genes are TRBV18 and TRBJ2-1, with D uncertain. This CDR3 has 12 residues. CDR1 is KGHSH, CDR2 LQKENI, per germline. With 2 bases removed from V and 7 bases from J, the gap between germline ends came to 6 bases.

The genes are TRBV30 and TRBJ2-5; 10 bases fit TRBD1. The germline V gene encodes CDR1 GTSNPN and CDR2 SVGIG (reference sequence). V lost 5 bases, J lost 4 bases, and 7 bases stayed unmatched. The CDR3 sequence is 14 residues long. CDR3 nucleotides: TGTGCCTGGGTGAAGACAGGGGGCAGAGAGACCCAGTACTTC. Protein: CAWVKTGGRETQYF.

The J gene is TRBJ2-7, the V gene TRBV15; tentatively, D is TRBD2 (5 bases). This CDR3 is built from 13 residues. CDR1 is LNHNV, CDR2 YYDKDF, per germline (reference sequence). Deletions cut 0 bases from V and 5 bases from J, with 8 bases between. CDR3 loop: CATSRDPRDEQYF. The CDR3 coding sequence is TGTGCCACCAGCAGAGATCCGAGGGACGAGCAGTACTTC.

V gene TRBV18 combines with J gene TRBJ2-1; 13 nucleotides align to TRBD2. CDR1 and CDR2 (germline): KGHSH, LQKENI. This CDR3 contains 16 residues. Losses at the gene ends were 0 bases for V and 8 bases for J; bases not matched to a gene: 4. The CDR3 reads CASSPPKLAGGHEQFF. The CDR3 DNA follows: TGTGCCAGCTCACCACCGAAACTAGCGGGGGGGCATGAGCAGTTCTTC.

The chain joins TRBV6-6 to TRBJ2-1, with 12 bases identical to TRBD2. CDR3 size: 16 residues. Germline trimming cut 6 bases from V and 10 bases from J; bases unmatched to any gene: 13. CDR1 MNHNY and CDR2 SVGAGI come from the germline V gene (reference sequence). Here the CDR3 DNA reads TGTGCCAGCAGAACTCTAGCGGGGGGGCCGGGGTCCGAGCAGTTCTTC. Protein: CASRTLAGGPGSEQFF.